These 13 T cell receptor beta chains share one sample of origin, sequenced in a study of blood T cell repertoires in COVID-19. Only in-frame clones appear in the TCRdb table, and some are missing; sequencing was by immunoSEQ multiplex PCR. The sample yields around 230,000 clones, 82% seen once. Sequencing was performed on PBMCs or T cells enriched from blood (not recorded which). Receptor source: a man aged 40-49 years who had recovered from COVID-19.

The V call is TRBV7-6, the J call TRBJ2-3, with a weak D call TRBD1 (5 bases). Per the germline V gene, CDR1 is SGHVS and CDR2 is FNYEAQ. V was shortened by 3 bases and J by 2 bases, with 18 bases between the two germline ends. CDR3 length equals 17 residues. CDR3 protein: CASSLTVAGLSTDTQYF. Written as DNA, the CDR3 is TGTGCCAGCAGCTTGACAGTCGCAGGCTTATCCACAGATACGCAGTATTTT.

The V gene is TRBV4-2, the J gene TRBJ1-6; D is unresolved. The germline V and J ends were trimmed by 1 base and 8 bases, with 6 bases remaining between them. Germline V gene data show CDR1 as LGHNA and CDR2 as YNFKEQ. The CDR3 is made up of 13 amino acids. Here the CDR3 reads CASSQAGDSPLHF. The CDR3 DNA reads as TGTGCCAGCAGCCAAGCGGGAGATTCACCCCTCCACTTT.

In its sample, this clone was seen once. The chain couples TRBV11-1 to TRBJ1-1; 8 bases fit TRBD1. The V and J ends lost 0 bases and 8 bases, in that order; junction bases with no gene match: 5. Germline V lookup: CDR1 SGHAT, CDR2 FQDESV (reference sequence). CDR3 length: 14 residues. DNA for the CDR3: TGTGCCAGCAGCTTAGCGCTGACAGGGGCCGAAGCTTTCTTT. It codes for CASSLALTGAEAFF.

The chain recombines TRBV18 with TRBJ2-5; TRBD2 matches at 10 bases. V lost 5 bases to trimming and J lost 5 bases; unmatched junction nucleotides: 8. The germline CDR1 and CDR2 sequences are KGHSH and LQKENI. The CDR3 length is 15 residues. This chain's CDR3 is CASSEELAGRETQYF. The CDR3 coding sequence is TGTGCCAGCTCAGAGGAACTAGCGGGGAGGGAGACCCAGTACTTC. Based on the CDR3 plus reference TRBV18 and TRBJ2-5, the full variable domain is NAGVMQNPRHLVRRRGQEARLRCSPMKGHSHVYWYRQLPEEGLKFMVYLQKENIIDESGMPKERFSAEFPKEGPSILRIQQVVRGDSAAYFCASSEELAGRETQYFGPGTRLLVL.

The chain has TRBV15 and TRBJ2-5; no firm D call. The CDR3 covers 14 residues. Looked up from germline, CDR1 is LNHNV and CDR2 is YYDKDF (reference sequence). V was pared by 0 bases and J by 5 bases, with 10 bases between. CDR3 DNA: TGTGCCACCAGCAGAGATCGTGAGCTTGAGACCCAGTACTTC. Translating gives CATSRDRELETQYF.

This clone was observed a few times. The chain is built from TRBV5-5 and TRBJ1-1; D is unresolved. V was trimmed by 0 bases and J by 0 bases, leaving 9 bases between them. The germline CDR1 and CDR2 sequences are SGHKS and YYEKEE (reference sequence). The CDR3 runs 15 residues. The CDR3 reads CASSLGRWMNTEAFF. The CDR3, as DNA: TGTGCCAGCAGCTTGGGGAGATGGATGAACACTGAAGCTTTCTTT.

The chain has TRBV3-1 (or the pseudogene TRBV3-2) and TRBJ2-1, with a weak D call TRBD1 (5 bases). The CDR3 extends over 17 amino acids. V was pared by 1 base and J by 8 bases, with 21 bases between. Germline CDR1 LGHDT, CDR2 YNNKEL (reference sequence). CDR3 nucleotides: TGTGCCAGCAGCCAAGTCGGCCCAGCGACCCTCAGGGATGAGCAGTTCTTC. Translation gives CASSQVGPATLRDEQFF.

The chain recombines TRBV5-1 with TRBJ1-2; D remains unclear. Trimming stripped 5 bases from V and 7 bases from J, with 15 bases between. This CDR3 has 13 amino acids. In germline, CDR1 is SGHRS, CDR2 YFSETQ. The CDR3 sequence is CASSQAPGSGYTF. As DNA, the CDR3 is TGCGCCAGCAGTCAAGCCCCGGGATCTGGCTACACCTTC.

V usage is TRBV27 and J usage is TRBJ2-5; tentative D call: TRBD1 (5 bases). V lost 2 bases to trimming and J lost 2 bases, with 12 bases between them. The V gene's germline CDR1 is MNHEY and CDR2 SMNVEV (reference sequence). This CDR3 is built from 15 residues. CDR3 coding DNA: TGTGCCAGCAGTTTAGTAGGGGTCGGGCAAGAGACCCAGTACTTC. Translating it yields CASSLVGVGQETQYF.

The chain combines TRBV6-5 with TRBJ1-5, with TRBD1 matching over 7 bases. The CDR3 consists of 14 residues. V shed 7 bases, J shed 3 bases, and the junction held 6 bases outside the gene matches. The germline V gene encodes CDR1 MNHEY and CDR2 SVGAGI. The CDR3 spells CASTFDRDNQPQHF. The CDR3 region has the DNA TGTGCCAGCACCTTTGACAGGGACAATCAGCCCCAGCATTTT.

The chain employs TRBV7-9 and TRBJ1-5; D remains unclear. The CDR3 sequence is 14 residues long. From germline, CDR1 is SEHNR and CDR2 FQNEAQ (reference sequence). Trimming pared 5 bases from V and 3 bases from J, leaving 11 bases between. CDR3 loop: CASSPISPNQPQHF. The CDR3 DNA reads as TGTGCCAGCAGCCCTATATCCCCCAATCAGCCCCAGCATTTT.

This chain joins TRBV30 and TRBJ1-5, with D possibly being TRBD1 (6 bases). Germline lookup yields CDR1 GTSNPN and CDR2 SVGIG (reference sequence). V lost 2 bases and J 1 base, leaving 12 bases between the germline ends. CDR3 length: 15 amino acids. The CDR3 DNA reads TGTGCCTGGAGTCCATTAGGACAGAGCAATCAGCCCCAGCATTTT. Translating gives CAWSPLGQSNQPQHF.

The rearrangement uses TRBV18 and TRBJ2-5; possible D gene TRBD1, 6 bases. The CDR3 extends over 14 amino acids. CDR1 and CDR2 from the germline V gene are KGHSH and LQKENI. Trimming took 1 base from V and 4 from J, leaving 10 bases between them. CDR3 amino acids: CASSPQQGRETQYF. The CDR3 DNA sequence: TGTGCCAGCTCACCACAACAGGGTCGAGAGACCCAGTACTTC.